The rows below give T cell receptor beta chains drawn from one sample of a study of cytomegalovirus exposure and HLA in healthy donors. Clones were read by immunoSEQ multiplex PCR, and TCRdb kept only the in-frame ones, dropping some. The sample shows 180,000 or so clones, around 78% of them seen only once. Material for sequencing was PBMCs. These TCRs come from a man between 18 and 35 years old in good health and CMV-seronegative. Each CDR3 is given with its conserved first and last residue. Each record gives: V gene, clone size, J gene, D gene, CDR3 protein, CDR3 DNA. D genes are given only for firm matches. Size tells how often a clone was seen (once, few, many) or the class of an expanded clone, and some rows leave it out.

>TRBV2|-|TRBJ2-2|-
CASSQQGSGGELFF
TGTGCCAGCAGTCAACAGGGTAGTGGCGGGGAGCTGTTTTTT
>TRBV29-1|-|TRBJ1-2|-
CSVDLFDRGQTLYGYTF
TGCAGCGTTGACCTATTCGATCGGGGACAAACCCTCTATGGCTACACCTTC
>TRBV2|-|TRBJ2-7|TRBD1
CASRSGTGGYEQYF
TGTGCCAGCAGATCCGGGACAGGGGGCTACGAGCAGTACTTC
>TRBV5-4|-|TRBJ2-1|TRBD2
CASSPSGGDEQFF
TGTGCCAGCAGCCCCAGCGGGGGAGACGAGCAGTTCTTC
>TRBV7-2|-|TRBJ1-6|-
CASSSGVGEPLHF
TGTGCCAGCAGCTCAGGGGTCGGGGAGCCCCTCCACTTT
>TRBV6-1|-|TRBJ1-6|-
CGTSRGGFNSPLHF
TGTGGCACATCCCGAGGGGGATTTAATTCACCCCTCCACTTT
>TRBV19|-|TRBJ2-6|-
CASSLQGFGSGANVLTF
TGTGCCAGTAGTCTCCAGGGCTTTGGCTCTGGGGCCAACGTCCTGACTTTC
>TRBV6-5|-|TRBJ1-1|-
CASSFQGVATEAFF
TGTGCCAGCAGTTTTCAGGGTGTCGCCACTGAAGCTTTCTTT
>TRBV5-4|-|TRBJ2-5|TRBD1
CASSLQGAVGQETQYF
TGTGCCAGCAGCTTACAGGGGGCAGTGGGGCAAGAGACCCAGTACTTC
>TRBV9|few|TRBJ2-3|TRBD2
CASVYRGGRRTTDTQYF
TGTGCCAGCGTTTACCGGGGGGGCCGTCGGACAACAGATACGCAGTATTTT
>TRBV5-4|-|TRBJ2-4|-
CASSPPAVQYF
TGTGCCAGCAGCCCGCCGGCGGTTCAGTACTTC
>TRBV25-1|once|TRBJ1-2|-
CASSRGTGLYGYTF
TGTGCCAGCAGCCGGGGAACAGGGCTCTATGGCTACACCTTC
>TRBV19|-|TRBJ2-2|TRBD1
CASSTGTGGGELFF
TGTGCCAGTAGTACCGGGACAGGGGGAGGGGAGCTGTTTTTT
>TRBV28|few|TRBJ1-1|TRBD1
CASSLGDRTNTEAFF
TGTGCCAGCAGTCTAGGGGACAGGACGAACACTGAAGCTTTCTTT
>TRBV7-8|-|TRBJ2-2|-
CASSSGFLGGELFF
TGTGCCAGCAGCTCCGGGTTCCTCGGCGGGGAGCTGTTTTTT
>TRBV7-9|-|TRBJ1-2|-
CASSLPSETNYGYTF
TGTGCCAGCAGCTTACCGTCCGAGACTAACTATGGCTACACCTTC
>TRBV27|few|TRBJ1-6|-
CASSPAKRLNNSPLHF
TGTGCCAGCAGTCCAGCGAAGAGGCTGAATAATTCACCCCTCCACTTT
>TRBV19|-|TRBJ2-7|TRBD1
CASSGTGSSYEQYF
TGTGCCAGTAGTGGGACAGGAAGCTCCTACGAGCAGTACTTC
>TRBV6-5|-|TRBJ2-1|-
CASSYESRKRNEQFF
TGTGCCAGCAGTTATGAGAGCAGGAAACGCAATGAGCAGTTCTTC
>TRBV11-1|few|TRBJ2-5|TRBD1
CASRTLGGAGEETQYF
TGTGCCAGCAGAACCTTAGGGGGCGCTGGCGAAGAGACCCAGTACTTC
>TRBV2|-|TRBJ2-7|TRBD2
CASTRGRGGRNEQYF
TGTGCCAGCACTAGAGGCCGGGGGGGGCGGAACGAGCAGTACTTC
>TRBV5-1|-|TRBJ1-1|TRBD1
CASSLAGQGVSTEAFF
TGCGCCAGCAGCTTGGCCGGTCAGGGGGTGAGCACTGAAGCTTTCTTT
>TRBV2|-|TRBJ2-7|-
CASRRVHYEQYF
TGTGCCAGCAGGAGGGTCCACTACGAGCAGTACTTC
>TRBV28|-|TRBJ1-3|-
CASSSPGNSGNTIYF
TGTGCCAGCAGTTCCCCAGGCAACTCTGGAAACACCATATATTTT
>TRBV27|-|TRBJ2-1|TRBD2
CASSPVAGALGQFF
TGTGCCAGCAGCCCAGTAGCGGGGGCCTTGGGGCAGTTCTTC
>TRBV25-1|few|TRBJ1-1|-
CASSDKGVRSTEAFF
TGTGCCAGCAGTGATAAAGGGGTTAGGAGCACTGAAGCTTTCTTT
>TRBV28|once|TRBJ2-1|-
CASSTTGLQGEQFF
TGTGCCAGCAGTACCACGGGACTACAGGGTGAGCAGTTCTTC
>TRBV11-2|-|TRBJ1-1|-
CASSFNTFEAFF
TGTGCCAGCAGCTTTAACACCTTTGAAGCTTTCTTT
>TRBV7-2|once|TRBJ2-5|-
CASSFGGRETQYF
TGTGCCAGCAGCTTCGGGGGGCGAGAGACCCAGTACTTC
>TRBV28|-|TRBJ1-2|TRBD1
CATSTGGSYGYTF
TGTGCCACCTCGACAGGGGGGAGCTATGGCTACACCTTC
>TRBV5-1|few|TRBJ1-4|-
CASSFGTGVATNEKLFF
TGCGCCAGCAGCTTTGGAACAGGAGTCGCAACTAATGAAAAACTGTTTTTT
>TRBV5-4|-|TRBJ2-5|TRBD2
CASSSPKRGGQETQYF
TGTGCCAGCAGCTCCCCCAAGCGGGGGGGCCAAGAGACCCAGTACTTC
>TRBV19|-|TRBJ1-5|TRBD1
CASRRGLFGGNQPQHF
TGTGCCAGTAGGAGGGGGCTCTTTGGCGGCAATCAGCCCCAGCATTTT
>TRBV5-6|-|TRBJ1-2|TRBD1
CASSYRQGGYTF
TGTGCCAGCAGCTACAGACAGGGTGGCTACACCTTC
>TRBV28|-|TRBJ2-7|-
CASSINYEQYF
TGTGCCAGCAGTATCAACTACGAGCAGTACTTC
>TRBV28|-|TRBJ2-7|-
CATGSTLHEQYF
TGTGCCACAGGGTCCACCCTCCACGAGCAGTACTTC